This passage covers 26 T cell receptor beta chains from one sample sequenced in a study of blood T cell repertoires in COVID-19 (dated by TCRdb to 2018 to 2020). Libraries were made using the immunoSEQ multiplex PCR assay. TCRdb carries this immuneACCESS record with in-frame sequences only. Its versions omit some clonotypes, under half of them owing to an unresolved V gene in the studies checked, with the rest unexplained. A total of roughly 250,000 clones appear in this sample, roughly 88% of them only once. 2% to 2.5% of the sample rests with the top ten. The sample consisted of peripheral blood. These receptors were collected from a woman between 35 and 50 years old who had recovered from COVID-19.

The rearrangement joins TRBV28 to TRBJ1-3; 7 nucleotides line up with TRBD1. The germline V gene has CDR1 MDHEN and CDR2 SYDVKM. The V and J ends lost 6 bases and 1 base, in that order; junction bases with no gene match: 6. The CDR3 contains 15 residues. The CDR3 DNA sequence: TGTGCCAGCAGCCCTGACAGGGTGTCTGGAAACACCATATATTTT. Translated, it gives CASSPDRVSGNTIYF.

The chain has TRBV3-1 (or the pseudogene TRBV3-2) and TRBJ2-7; 8 bases align to TRBD2. V dropped 0 bases and J dropped 3; count of bases not matched to a gene: 7. The CDR3 is made up of 16 amino acids. The germline V gene encodes CDR1 LGHDT and CDR2 YNNKEL (reference sequence). In DNA, the CDR3 is TGTGCCAGCAGCCAAGAGAGGCTAGCGGGTCTCTACGAGCAGTACTTC. Amino acid sequence: CASSQERLAGLYEQYF.

J is TRBJ2-3 and V is TRBV6-5; D is possibly TRBD2 (7 bases). Per the germline V gene, CDR1 is MNHEY and CDR2 is SVGAGI. This CDR3 is built from 15 residues. The V gene lost 6 bases and the J gene lost 0 bases, with 13 bases spanning the gap. The CDR3 nucleotides are TGTGCCAGCAGCCGAGGGGGGGGGAGCACAGATACGCAGTATTTT. Amino acid sequence: CASSRGGGSTDTQYF.

V gene TRBV2 combines with J gene TRBJ2-2; weak D call: TRBD2 (6 bases). This CDR3 comprises 15 residues. Germline CDR1 is SNHLY and CDR2 is FYNNEI. Deletions cut 4 bases from V and 5 bases from J, with 14 bases between. This CDR3 is CASSAGLLRTGELFF. CDR3 sequence (DNA): TGTGCCAGCAGTGCGGGACTGCTGAGAACCGGGGAGCTGTTTTTT.

The chain is built from TRBV7-2 and TRBJ1-5; D is ambiguous. The CDR3 length is 15 residues. Deletions cut 8 bases from V and 0 bases from J, with 14 bases between. Germline assignment: CDR1 SGHTA and CDR2 FQGNSA. CDR3 nucleotide sequence: TGTGCCAGCGCCCCCGAGGGATTTAGCAATCAGCCCCAGCATTTT. Translated: CASAPEGFSNQPQHF.

This chain connects TRBV7-2 to TRBJ1-2, with D uncertain. The CDR3 is 13 amino acids. Per the germline V gene, CDR1 is SGHTA and CDR2 is FQGNSA. The V and J ends lost 0 bases and 7 bases respectively, with 9 bases between them. DNA for the CDR3: TGTGCCAGCAGCTTAGCGGGGAGGAGTGGCTACACCTTC. As protein: CASSLAGRSGYTF.

This clone was found once. The chain joins TRBV6-5 to TRBJ1-2, with D uncertain. CDR1 MNHEY and CDR2 SVGAGI come from the germline V gene. Trimming removed 0 bases from V and 0 bases from J, with 5 bases in between. The CDR3 runs to 14 residues. CDR3 sequence (DNA): TGTGCCAGCAGTTACTCTTCGGCTAACTATGGCTACACCTTC. Translating gives CASSYSSANYGYTF.

V and J are TRBV5-1 and TRBJ2-3, with D perhaps TRBD1 (7 bases). The CDR3 runs to 15 residues. Trimming removed 4 bases from V and 4 bases from J, with 16 bases in between. Germline-derived CDR1 and CDR2 are SGHRS and YFSETQ. In nucleotides, the CDR3 is TGCGCCAGCAGCCAGGGGCAGGGGGGCGCAGATACGCAGTATTTT. It specifies CASSQGQGGADTQYF.

In its sample, this clone was seen once. V is TRBV19 and J is TRBJ1-6; 9 bases map to TRBD1. J lost 7 bases, V lost 5 bases, and 9 bases had no gene match. CDR1 and CDR2 (germline): LNHDA, SQIVND (reference sequence). This CDR3 contains 16 residues. CDR3 nucleotides: TGTGCCAGTAGTTCCGGGGCGGGACAGGGAAATTCACCCCTCCACTTT. Translated, it gives CASSSGAGQGNSPLHF.

V and J are TRBV4-2 and TRBJ2-7; TRBD2 might be the D (5 bases). Germline V gives CDR1 LGHNA, CDR2 YNFKEQ. This CDR3 is built from 16 residues. V gave up 0 bases and J gave up 1 base, with 13 bases separating them. CDR3 sequence reads: CASSQDYISESYEQYF. The CDR3 DNA follows: TGTGCCAGCAGCCAAGATTATATTAGCGAATCCTACGAGCAGTACTTC.

The rearrangement uses TRBV19 and TRBJ1-6; 8 bases are a match to TRBD1. Germline V gene sequence: CDR1 LNHDA, CDR2 SQIVND (reference sequence). V was clipped by 1 base and J by 0 bases; unmatched bases: 2. The CDR3 has 17 residues. Written as DNA, the CDR3 is TGTGCCAGTAGTATAGGGGACAGGAGCTCCTATAATTCACCCCTCCACTTT. Translation gives CASSIGDRSSYNSPLHF. Combining the CDR3 with reference TRBV19 and TRBJ1-6 gives the whole variable domain DGGITQSPKYLFRKEGQNVTLSCEQNLNHDAMYWYRQDPGQGLRLIYYSQIVNDFQKGDIAEGYSVSREKKESFPLTVTSAQKNPTAFYLCASSIGDRSSYNSPLHFGNGTRLTVT.

The chain links TRBV5-1 to TRBJ2-5; TRBD2 aligns across 8 bases. The J segment lost 2 bases and the V segment lost 3 bases, leaving 3 bases of the junction unmatched. This CDR3 has 14 residues. In germline, CDR1 is SGHRS, CDR2 YFSETQ. In nucleotides, the CDR3 is TGCGCCAGCAGCTCCTTAGCGGGGCAAGAGACCCAGTACTTC. Encoded protein: CASSSLAGQETQYF. The whole variable domain, remainder taken from reference TRBV5-1 and TRBJ2-5, is KAGVTQTPRYLIKTRGQQVTLSCSPISGHRSVSWYQQTPGQGLQFLFEYFSETQRNKGNFPGRFSGRQFSNSRSEMNVSTLELGDSALYLCASSSLAGQETQYFGPGTRLLVL.

This chain uses TRBV19 with TRBJ1-1, with 8 bases matching TRBD1. CDR3 length: 14 residues. CDR1 and CDR2 (germline): LNHDA, SQIVND (reference sequence). Trimming removed 5 bases from V and 5 bases from J; junction bases left unmatched: 7. Here the CDR3 reads CASSFPWTGTEAFF. Here the CDR3 DNA reads TGTGCCAGTAGTTTCCCCTGGACAGGGACTGAAGCTTTCTTT.

The chain is built from TRBV9 and TRBJ2-1; 10 bases are shared with TRBD2. V gave up 5 bases and J gave up 6 bases; unmatched junction bases: 8. The CDR3 sequence is 15 residues long. The V gene's germline CDR1 is SGDLS and CDR2 YYNGEE. This CDR3 reads CASRQAGGDVNEQFF. CDR3 bases: TGTGCCAGCAGACAAGCGGGAGGGGATGTCAATGAGCAGTTCTTC.

The chain uses TRBV27 and TRBJ1-1; TRBD1 aligns across 12 bases. J gave up 1 base and V 6 bases, and 6 bases lay outside the gene matches. Germline CDR1 is MNHEY and CDR2 is SMNVEV (reference sequence). The CDR3 sequence is 16 residues long. CDR3 amino acids: CASSAGQGAGNTEAFF. CDR3 coding DNA: TGTGCCAGCAGCGCGGGACAGGGGGCTGGGAACACTGAAGCTTTCTTT.

This chain links TRBV20-1 with TRBJ1-2, with a weak D call TRBD1 (6 bases). V was pared by 7 bases and J by 5 bases, with 11 bases between. Germline V gene lookup returns CDR1 DFQATT and CDR2 SNEGSKA (reference sequence). The CDR3 has 11 amino acids. CDR3 amino acids: CSGAGTYGYTF. The CDR3 nucleotides are TGCAGTGGTGCCGGGACATATGGCTACACCTTC.

V and J are TRBV6-2 or TRBV6-3 and TRBJ2-3; 8 bases fit TRBD2. Trimming at V came to 0 bases and at J to 6 bases, leaving 5 bases not matched to a gene. Germline CDR1 and CDR2: MNHEY and SVGEGT. This CDR3 spans 15 amino acids. CDR3 sequence: CASSYSSGRGDTQYF. In DNA form, the CDR3 reads TGTGCCAGCAGTTACTCGAGCGGGAGAGGGGATACGCAGTATTTT.

The J gene is TRBJ1-6, the V gene TRBV5-8, with a possible D match to TRBD1 (6 bases). Germline V gene lookup returns CDR1 SGHTS and CDR2 YDEGEE. Trimming shortened V by 0 bases and J by 7 bases, and 20 bases separated the two germline ends. The CDR3 is made up of 18 amino acids. The CDR3 loop is CASSLEWGTRSTNSPLHF. CDR3 in DNA: TGTGCCAGCAGCTTGGAGTGGGGGACACGGAGTACGAATTCACCCCTCCACTTT.

The chain joins TRBV4-1 to TRBJ2-1; the match to TRBD2 covers 10 bases. J gave up 4 bases and V 3 bases, and 3 bases lay outside the gene matches. The CDR3 has 15 amino acids. Per germline, CDR1 MGHRA and CDR2 YSYEKL. CDR3 amino acids: CASSHRTSGYNEQFF. In DNA, the CDR3 is TGCGCCAGCAGCCACCGGACTAGCGGTTACAATGAGCAGTTCTTC.

This clone was counted once. The rearrangement joins TRBV18 to TRBJ1-3; D is unclear. CDR1 and CDR2 (germline): KGHSH, LQKENI. V lost 1 base and J lost 4, with 11 bases in between. The CDR3 has 15 amino acids. CDR3 in DNA: TGTGCCAGCTCACCACGACTAGTGGAAGGAAACACCATATATTTT. Translating it yields CASSPRLVEGNTIYF.

This chain connects TRBV6-5 to TRBJ1-5; TRBD1 matches 7 bases. Germline-derived CDR1 and CDR2 are MNHEY and SVGAGI. The V segment lost 6 bases and the J segment 2 bases; nucleotides outside the gene matches: 7. The CDR3 is 15 amino acids. CDR3 nucleotides: TGTGCCAGCAGAAAGACAGGGCGAGGCAATCAGCCCCAGCATTTT. It specifies CASRKTGRGNQPQHF.

In this sample, this clone turned up once. In nucleotides, the CDR3 is TGCAGCGTCTCCCAGGTCGAAGAGACCCAGTACTTC. Its translation: CSVSQVEETQYF. This chain joins TRBV29-1 and TRBJ2-5; no clear D gene. The CDR3 covers 12 residues. V lost 6 bases and J 3 bases, leaving 11 bases between the germline ends. The germline CDR1 and CDR2 sequences are SQVTM and ANQGSEA.

The chain employs TRBV23-1 and TRBJ2-7; TRBD1 matches at 7 bases. TRBV23-1 carries the ORF label, with uncertain function. This CDR3 is built from 15 residues. V lost 6 bases, J lost 0 bases, and 8 bases stayed unmatched. This CDR3 reads CASRVWTGCSYEQYF. The CDR3 bases are TGCGCCAGCAGAGTTTGGACAGGTTGCTCCTACGAGCAGTACTTC.

This chain uses TRBV12-5 with TRBJ2-5, with D maybe TRBD2 (5 bases). The CDR3 extends over 14 amino acids. V lost 5 bases, J lost 1 base, and 11 bases lay in between. CDR1 and CDR2 (germline): LGHNT, FRNRAP. The CDR3 region is CASGTGNFQETQYF. The CDR3 DNA reads TGTGCTAGTGGTACGGGGAACTTCCAAGAGACCCAGTACTTC.

The rearrangement links TRBV5-1 to TRBJ1-2, with D unclear. Germline CDR1 and CDR2: SGHRS and YFSETQ. Deletions cut 4 bases from V and 0 bases from J, with 13 bases between. The CDR3 consists of 15 residues. CDR3 loop: CASSRNAGSNYGYTF. CDR3 DNA: TGCGCCAGCAGCCGAAACGCAGGTTCTAACTATGGCTACACCTTC.

The chain uses TRBV9 and TRBJ2-2, with TRBD1 identical over 7 bases. Germline lookup yields CDR1 SGDLS and CDR2 YYNGEE. V dropped 4 bases and J dropped 0; count of bases not matched to a gene: 3. The length of the CDR3 is 15 residues. The CDR3 DNA follows: TGTGCCAGCAGCCTGGGGACAGCGAACACCGGGGAGCTGTTTTTT. Encoded protein: CASSLGTANTGELFF. The whole variable domain, remainder taken from reference TRBV9 and TRBJ2-2, is DSGVTQTPKHLITATGQRVTLRCSPRSGDLSVYWYQQSLDQGLQFLIQYYNGEERAKGNILERFSAQQFPDLHSELNLSSLELGDSALYFCASSLGTANTGELFFGEGSRLTVL.